Listed below are T cell receptor beta chains from one sample, sequenced in a study of T cell repertoires in cytomegalovirus infection. TCRdb re-called the reads with MiXCR, one entry per CDR3 protein. The sample includes 700,000 to 850,000 distinct CDR3 sequences, 32% of them seen just once. No antigen has been identified for these receptors. The material sequenced was cultured CD8+ T cells from PBMCs, taken from culture after CMV antigen stimulation. All receptors come from a human donor in good health (CMV status not recorded). Some clones in this sample may be carry-over from other donors' samples. Each CDR3 is given with its conserved first and last residue. The D gene is left open where the match is weak. Clone size appears in some rows only: once, few, many, or a class for an expanded clone.

TRBJ2-3	few	.	TRBV12-3/TRBV12-4	CASSYTLGSTTDTQYF	TGTGCCAGCAGCTACACCCTGGGCAGCACCACAGATACGCAGTATTTT
TRBJ2-5	.	TRBD2	TRBV3-1	CASSFRTSREETQYF	TGTGCCAGCAGCTTCCGGACTAGCCGGGAAGAGACCCAGTACTTC
TRBJ2-1	few	.	TRBV23-1	CASLKGGSEQFF	TGCGCCAGCCTAAAAGGGGGGTCTGAGCAGTTCTTC
TRBJ1-1	few	.	TRBV2	CASSDRAGEAFF	TGTGCCAGCAGTGACCGGGCAGGGGAAGCTTTCTTT
TRBJ2-7	.	TRBD2	TRBV29-1	CSVGRTSGSYEQYF	TGCAGCGTGGGACGGACTAGCGGCTCCTACGAGCAGTACTTC
TRBJ2-3	.	TRBD1	TRBV18	CASSLTILRDRGTDTQYF	TGTGCCAGCTCCCTCACAATCCTTAGGGACAGGGGCACAGATACGCAGTATTTT
TRBJ2-1	few	TRBD1	TRBV7-9	CASSSGQGKYNEQFF	TGTGCCAGCAGCTCGGGACAGGGAAAGTACAATGAGCAGTTCTTC
TRBJ1-6	.	TRBD1	TRBV9	CASSARTGSFSPLHF	TGTGCCAGCAGCGCTCGGACAGGTTCTTTTTCACCCCTCCACTTT
TRBJ2-7	.	TRBD2	TRBV5-1	CASSISAGIAYEQYF	TGCGCCAGCAGCATCTCAGCGGGGATCGCCTACGAGCAGTACTTC
TRBJ1-1	.	.	TRBV7-6	CASSGSGGRGTEAFF	TGTGCCAGCAGCGGATCGGGGGGCAGGGGCACTGAAGCTTTCTTT
TRBJ1-5	few	.	TRBV6-5	CASSCLHQPQHF	TGTGCCAGCAGTTGCCTACATCAGCCCCAGCATTTT
TRBJ2-1	once	.	TRBV15	CATSRFRESYNEQFF	TGTGCCACCAGCAGGTTCCGGGAGTCCTACAATGAGCAGTTCTTC
TRBJ1-5	few	TRBD1	TRBV12-3/TRBV12-4	CASIPTGYGSNQPQHF	TGTGCCAGCATTCCGACAGGGTATGGTAGCAATCAGCCCCAGCATTTT
TRBJ1-2	few	.	TRBV4-1	CASSQDWTYGGYTF	TGCGCCAGCAGCCAAGATTGGACGTATGGTGGCTACACCTTC
TRBJ1-4	.	.	TRBV7-6	CASSLVLRQATNEKLFF	TGTGCCAGCAGCTTAGTACTTAGACAAGCAACTAATGAAAAACTGTTTTTT
TRBJ2-1	.	.	TRBV12-3/TRBV12-4	CASSRYRNHEQFF	TGTGCCAGCAGTAGATACAGGAACCATGAGCAGTTCTTC
TRBJ1-6	few	.	TRBV28	CASSFRVRPNSPLHF	TGTGCCAGCAGTTTTCGGGTCCGACCCAATTCACCCCTCCACTTT
TRBJ2-1	.	TRBD2	TRBV19	CASIGAGDFYNEQFF	TGTGCCAGTATAGGGGCGGGGGACTTCTACAATGAGCAGTTCTTC
TRBJ2-3	.	TRBD2	TRBV5-3	CASSFGLAGVPDTQYF	TGTGCCAGCAGTTTCGGACTAGCGGGGGTTCCAGATACGCAGTATTTT
TRBJ2-1	.	TRBD1	TRBV4-3	CASSPLIRDRSSEQFF	TGCGCCAGCAGCCCCTTAATCCGGGACAGGTCTTCTGAGCAGTTCTTC
TRBJ2-1	.	TRBD2	TRBV12-5	CASGFFVERGVSYNEQFF	TGTGCTAGTGGTTTTTTTGTCGAGCGGGGGGTCTCCTACAATGAGCAGTTCTTC
TRBJ2-7	.	.	TRBV29-1	CSAVENRETREQYF	TGCAGCGCCGTGGAAAACAGGGAGACGAGGGAGCAGTACTTC
TRBJ2-1	.	.	TRBV4-1	CASSQEHTTYNEQFF	TGCGCCAGCAGCCAAGAGCATACTACTTACAATGAGCAGTTCTTC
TRBJ2-1	many	TRBD2	TRBV19	CASSIISGGYNEQFF	TGTGCCAGTAGTATAATAAGCGGGGGTTACAATGAGCAGTTCTTC
TRBJ2-1	.	.	TRBV7-2	CASSFGDPSYNEQFF	TGTGCCAGCAGCTTTGGAGACCCCTCCTACAATGAGCAGTTCTTC
TRBJ1-1	.	.	TRBV28	CASSLMDSWGDTEAFF	TGTGCCAGCAGTTTAATGGACAGTTGGGGGGACACTGAAGCTTTCTTT
TRBJ1-2	many	.	TRBV12-3/TRBV12-4	CASSLAPVGYGYTF	TGTGCCAGCAGTCTGGCCCCTGTGGGATATGGCTACACCTTC
TRBJ2-2	few	TRBD2	TRBV5-4	CASSSRTSGAELFF	TGTGCCAGCAGCTCAAGGACTAGCGGGGCAGAACTGTTTTTT
TRBJ1-5	.	TRBD1	TRBV7-9	CASRGGTGDIWPQHF	TGTGCCAGCAGAGGAGGGACAGGGGACATTTGGCCCCAGCATTTT
TRBJ1-3	once	TRBD1	TRBV9	CASKGGQGHGNTIYF	TGTGCCAGCAAAGGGGGACAGGGGCACGGAAACACCATATATTTT
TRBJ2-1	.	.	TRBV4-1	CASSQERYNEQFF	TGCGCCAGCAGCCAAGAACGGTACAATGAGCAGTTCTTC
TRBJ2-6	.	TRBD1	TRBV25-1	CASIDGQGPPGANVLTF	TGTGCCAGCATTGACGGACAGGGCCCCCCTGGGGCCAACGTCCTGACTTTC
TRBJ2-4	.	.	TRBV7-8	CASSLLGVAKNIQYF	TGTGCCAGCAGCTTGCTGGGGGTAGCCAAAAACATTCAGTACTTC
TRBJ2-1	.	.	TRBV4-1	CASSQSVYNEQFF	TGCGCCAGCAGCCAAAGCGTATACAATGAGCAGTTCTTC
TRBJ2-3	.	.	TRBV9	CASSVDALDTQYF	TGTGCCAGCAGCGTAGATGCTCTAGATACGCAGTATTTT
TRBJ1-2	few	TRBD1	TRBV14	CASSPQRDRDGYTF	TGTGCCAGCAGCCCCCAGAGGGACAGGGATGGCTACACCTTC
TRBJ1-5	few	.	TRBV4-1	CASSQYGDQGHQPQHF	TGCGCCAGCAGCCAATATGGGGATCAGGGTCATCAGCCCCAGCATTTT
TRBJ2-7	few	.	TRBV7-9	CASSFDSDYEQYF	TGTGCCAGCAGCTTCGACTCCGACTACGAGCAGTACTTC
TRBJ2-1	few	TRBD1	TRBV6-2/TRBV6-3	CASSYSITRQGDNNEQFF	TGTGCCAGCAGTTACTCGATAACGCGACAGGGGGATAACAATGAGCAGTTCTTC
TRBJ2-7	many	.	TRBV7-9	CASSSIRTVSYEQYF	TGTGCCAGCAGCTCAATTCGGACGGTTTCCTACGAGCAGTACTTC
TRBJ2-3	.	.	TRBV4-1	CASSQDKFGEDTQYF	TGCGCCAGCAGCCAAGATAAATTCGGAGAGGATACGCAGTATTTT
TRBJ2-1	few	.	TRBV12-3/TRBV12-4	CASSLYRDNEQFF	TGTGCCAGCAGTTTGTACAGAGACAATGAGCAGTTCTTC
TRBJ1-2	.	.	TRBV4-1	CASSSRPLGYTF	TGCGCCAGCAGCTCACGGCCGCTCGGCTACACCTTC
TRBJ1-5	few	.	TRBV6-1	CASSEERDSNQPQHF	TGTGCCAGCAGTGAAGAAAGGGATAGCAATCAGCCCCAGCATTTT